The clone carrying this T cell receptor (beta chain) showed up many times. The antigen is not known. This entry comes from a study of metastatic and nonmetastatic thyroid tumors. Looking at the study overall: Samples came from malignant and benign thyroid patients, and repertoires were compared across blood and tumor or nodule tissue. Findings and caveats of the study: Relative to benign nodules, malignant thyroid tumors were reportedly characterized by significantly elevated TCR beta diversity in blood and tumor.

No treatment of any kind had been given to any patient before thyroid surgery. Original methodology: Construction of a distant-metastasis classifier for papillary thyroid cancer relied on CDR3 differences across clinicopathological groups. TCRdb re-clonotyped the PCR reads through MiXCR. Here the V and J calls rest on TCRdb's processing, not on the authors' analysis. Of tens of thousands of clones detected, about 20% appear once; the ten largest clones hold 25% to 30%. The CDR3 consists of 15 residues. The germline CDR1 and CDR2 sequences are SGHRS and YFSETQ. Trimming stripped 0 bases from V and 7 bases from J, with 16 bases between.

The receptor comes from a female donor with papillary thyroid cancer or a benign thyroid nodule (not recorded which). Some clones in this sample may be carry-over from other donors' samples. The chain couples TRBV5-1 to TRBJ1-2; D is uncertain. Sequenced material: blood. The CDR3 spells CASSLAVGGGSGYTF. The CDR3 DNA reads as TGCGCCAGCAGCTTGGCCGTTGGCGGAGGCAGTGGCTACACCTTC.